The next 17 T cell receptor beta chains were all read from a single sample in a study of blood T cell repertoires in COVID-19. Measured with immunoSEQ multiplex PCR; TCRdb has only the in-frame clones, and not every one. The table records some 48,000 clones, around 83% of them present only once. The sequencing sample was made of peripheral blood. These receptors came from a human donor with acute or convalescent COVID-19. The donor label of this sample is uncertain.

The chain couples TRBV18 to TRBJ1-1, with TRBD1 matching 9 bases. This CDR3 region has 15 residues. The germline V gene encodes CDR1 KGHSH and CDR2 LQKENI. Unmatched junction bases numbered 3, after V lost 4 bases and J lost 0 bases. The CDR3 region is CASSLGTGLNTEAFF. CDR3 bases: TGTGCCAGCTCACTGGGGACAGGGTTGAACACTGAAGCTTTCTTT.

The chain combines TRBV5-6 with TRBJ2-4; D unclear. This CDR3 has 16 amino acids. Germline V gene sequence: CDR1 SGHDT, CDR2 YYEEEE. The V end was cut by 3 bases, the J end by 0 bases, with 13 bases between. CDR3 sequence (DNA): TGTGCCAGCAGCTCAATCCAGGATCTAGCCAAAAACATTCAGTACTTC. This gives the protein CASSSIQDLAKNIQYF.

This chain uses TRBV30 with TRBJ1-4, with 8 nucleotides matching TRBD1. The CDR3 sequence is 15 residues long. V lost 5 bases, J lost 6 bases, and 11 bases stayed unmatched. Looked up from germline, CDR1 is GTSNPN and CDR2 is SVGIG (reference sequence). The CDR3 is CAWVGQGAVDEKLFF. For the CDR3, the DNA is TGTGCCTGGGTTGGCCAGGGGGCCGTTGATGAAAAACTGTTTTTT.

The chain has TRBV5-3 and TRBJ1-5, with a weak D call TRBD1 (6 bases). TRBV5-3 is an ORF, with its function uncertain. V was shortened by 2 bases and J by 9 bases, with 18 bases between the two germline ends. CDR3 length: 15 residues. DNA for the CDR3: TGTGCCAGAAGCTTCTTATCCAGGGGCCCCGCGCCCCAGCATTTT. Translation gives CARSFLSRGPAPQHF.

This chain connects TRBV19 to TRBJ2-3; 11 nucleotides align to TRBD1. The trim removed 5 bases at V and 6 bases at J, leaving 4 bases unmatched. Per the germline V gene, CDR1 is LNHDA and CDR2 is SQIVND (reference sequence). The CDR3 consists of 14 residues. CDR3 in amino acids: CASSPGTGGDTQYF. DNA for the CDR3: TGTGCCAGTAGTCCCGGGACAGGGGGGGATACGCAGTATTTT.

The V call is TRBV3-1 (or the pseudogene TRBV3-2), the J call TRBJ2-1; 7 nucleotides match TRBD1. The CDR3 has 16 residues. CDR1 is LGHDT and CDR2 is YNNKEL in the germline V gene (reference sequence). Germline trimming cut 4 bases from V and 0 bases from J; bases unmatched to any gene: 6. CDR3 sequence: CASSPDRDSSYNEQFF. CDR3 sequence (DNA): TGTGCCAGCAGCCCTGACCGGGACAGCTCCTACAATGAGCAGTTCTTC.

The chain joins TRBV5-1 to TRBJ1-1; no clear D. The CDR3 spans 14 residues. Deletions cut 1 base from V and 0 bases from J, with 7 bases between. The germline CDR1 and CDR2 sequences are SGHRS and YFSETQ. DNA of the CDR3: TGCGCCAGCAGCTTGAGCAATTTGAACACTGAAGCTTTCTTT. It specifies CASSLSNLNTEAFF. Full variable domain (outside the CDR3, taken from reference TRBV5-1 and TRBJ1-1): KAGVTQTPRYLIKTRGQQVTLSCSPISGHRSVSWYQQTPGQGLQFLFEYFSETQRNKGNFPGRFSGRQFSNSRSEMNVSTLELGDSALYLCASSLSNLNTEAFFGQGTRLTVV.

This chain links TRBV9 with TRBJ1-2, with TRBD1 matching over 7 bases. The CDR3 runs to 15 residues. Germline CDR1 SGDLS, CDR2 YYNGEE. The V gene end was trimmed by 0 bases and the J gene end by 4 bases; junction bases not matched to a gene: 6. The CDR3 spells CASSVVPAGGYGYTF. The CDR3 DNA sequence: TGTGCCAGCAGCGTAGTGCCGGCAGGGGGCTATGGCTACACCTTC.

This clone turned up a few times. This sequence joins TRBV5-1 and TRBJ1-2; TRBD1 matches 8 bases. CDR3 size: 13 residues. CDR1 and CDR2 from the germline V gene are SGHRS and YFSETQ. V shed 4 bases and J 4 bases; nucleotides not matched to a gene: 3. The CDR3 nucleotides read TGCGCCAGCAGCATTACAGGGGGCTATGGCTACACCTTC. It translates to CASSITGGYGYTF.

V gene TRBV18 combines with J gene TRBJ1-6; a weak D match, TRBD1 (5 bases). Germline assignment: CDR1 KGHSH and CDR2 LQKENI. The CDR3 loop spans 13 amino acids. V was shortened by 2 bases and J by 8 bases, with 7 bases between the two germline ends. In DNA form, the CDR3 reads TGTGCCAGCTCACCAGACAGAGATTCACCCCTCCACTTT. Its protein product is CASSPDRDSPLHF.

This rearrangement joins TRBV24-1 to TRBJ1-4, with 7 nucleotides matching TRBD1. The CDR3 consists of 19 residues. Trimming at V came to 9 bases and at J to 7 bases, leaving 25 bases not matched to a gene. Germline loops: CDR1 KGHDR, CDR2 SFDVKD. The CDR3 loop is CATQQGGYSAHSFGEKLFF. The CDR3 nucleotides read TGTGCCACCCAGCAAGGGGGCTATTCCGCCCACTCCTTCGGTGAAAAACTGTTTTTT.

The V call is TRBV11-2, the J call TRBJ1-2; 8 bases match TRBD1. Germline V CDR1 and CDR2: SGHAT, FQNNGV. This CDR3 has 14 residues. With V trimmed by 5 bases and J by 4 bases, 6 bases remained unmatched. The CDR3 loop is CASSPPGQVYGYTF. Here the CDR3 DNA reads TGTGCCAGCAGCCCCCCGGGACAGGTCTATGGCTACACCTTC. The complete variable domain, with remaining parts taken from reference TRBV11-2 and TRBJ1-2, reads EAGVAQSPRYKIIEKRQSVAFWCNPISGHATLYWYQQILGQGPKLLIQFQNNGVVDDSQLPKDRFSAERLKGVDSTLKIQPAKLEDSAVYLCASSPPGQVYGYTFGSGTRLTVV.

V is TRBV11-3 and J is TRBJ2-5; 10 bases are a match to TRBD2. Per the germline V gene, CDR1 is SGHNT and CDR2 is YENEEA. This CDR3 is built from 15 residues. V lost 3 bases, J lost 5 bases, and 6 bases stayed unmatched. This CDR3 is CASSFPLAGRETQYF. The CDR3 DNA sequence: TGTGCCAGCAGCTTTCCACTAGCGGGGAGGGAGACCCAGTACTTC. Full variable domain (remainder filled in from reference TRBV11-3 and TRBJ2-5): EAGVVQSPRYKIIEKKQPVAFWCNPISGHNTLYWYLQNLGQGPELLIRYENEEAVDDSQLPKDRFSAERLKGVDSTLKIQPAELGDSAVYLCASSFPLAGRETQYFGPGTRLLVL.

CDR3 sequence (DNA): TGTGCAAGTCGCTTAGGCTCCTTTGGGGAGGACGAGCAGTACTTC. Encoded protein: CASRLGSFGEDEQYF. The rearrangement links TRBV12-2 to TRBJ2-7; the D call TRBD2 from the table was never checked on the DNA. TRBV12-2 counts as a pseudogene. This CDR3 comprises 15 residues.

The rearrangement links TRBV19 to TRBJ2-5; 15 nucleotides align to TRBD2. Germline trimming cut 4 bases from V and 5 bases from J; bases unmatched to any gene: 5. Per germline, CDR1 LNHDA and CDR2 SQIVND (reference sequence). CDR3 length: 16 residues. The CDR3 protein is CASSTGLAGGQETQYF. The CDR3, as DNA: TGTGCCAGTAGTACAGGACTAGCGGGGGGGCAGGAGACCCAGTACTTC.

The chain uses TRBV7-3 and TRBJ2-5; the match to TRBD2 covers 12 bases. V shed 5 bases and J 9 bases; nucleotides not matched to a gene: 7. The CDR3 is 14 residues long. Germline V CDR1 and CDR2: SGHTA, FQGTGA. CDR3 protein: CASSTSTSGGPQYF. The CDR3 DNA sequence: TGTGCCAGCAGCACCTCCACTAGCGGGGGGCCCCAGTACTTC.

This clone has a handful of counts. The chain uses TRBV9 and TRBJ2-3; D is perhaps TRBD2 (5 bases). V gave up 2 bases and J gave up 2 bases, with 9 bases separating them. CDR3 length equals 14 residues. In germline, CDR1 is SGDLS, CDR2 YYNGEE. The CDR3 loop is CASSVTGTTDTQYF. CDR3 nucleotide sequence: TGTGCCAGCAGCGTCACGGGAACCACAGATACGCAGTATTTT.